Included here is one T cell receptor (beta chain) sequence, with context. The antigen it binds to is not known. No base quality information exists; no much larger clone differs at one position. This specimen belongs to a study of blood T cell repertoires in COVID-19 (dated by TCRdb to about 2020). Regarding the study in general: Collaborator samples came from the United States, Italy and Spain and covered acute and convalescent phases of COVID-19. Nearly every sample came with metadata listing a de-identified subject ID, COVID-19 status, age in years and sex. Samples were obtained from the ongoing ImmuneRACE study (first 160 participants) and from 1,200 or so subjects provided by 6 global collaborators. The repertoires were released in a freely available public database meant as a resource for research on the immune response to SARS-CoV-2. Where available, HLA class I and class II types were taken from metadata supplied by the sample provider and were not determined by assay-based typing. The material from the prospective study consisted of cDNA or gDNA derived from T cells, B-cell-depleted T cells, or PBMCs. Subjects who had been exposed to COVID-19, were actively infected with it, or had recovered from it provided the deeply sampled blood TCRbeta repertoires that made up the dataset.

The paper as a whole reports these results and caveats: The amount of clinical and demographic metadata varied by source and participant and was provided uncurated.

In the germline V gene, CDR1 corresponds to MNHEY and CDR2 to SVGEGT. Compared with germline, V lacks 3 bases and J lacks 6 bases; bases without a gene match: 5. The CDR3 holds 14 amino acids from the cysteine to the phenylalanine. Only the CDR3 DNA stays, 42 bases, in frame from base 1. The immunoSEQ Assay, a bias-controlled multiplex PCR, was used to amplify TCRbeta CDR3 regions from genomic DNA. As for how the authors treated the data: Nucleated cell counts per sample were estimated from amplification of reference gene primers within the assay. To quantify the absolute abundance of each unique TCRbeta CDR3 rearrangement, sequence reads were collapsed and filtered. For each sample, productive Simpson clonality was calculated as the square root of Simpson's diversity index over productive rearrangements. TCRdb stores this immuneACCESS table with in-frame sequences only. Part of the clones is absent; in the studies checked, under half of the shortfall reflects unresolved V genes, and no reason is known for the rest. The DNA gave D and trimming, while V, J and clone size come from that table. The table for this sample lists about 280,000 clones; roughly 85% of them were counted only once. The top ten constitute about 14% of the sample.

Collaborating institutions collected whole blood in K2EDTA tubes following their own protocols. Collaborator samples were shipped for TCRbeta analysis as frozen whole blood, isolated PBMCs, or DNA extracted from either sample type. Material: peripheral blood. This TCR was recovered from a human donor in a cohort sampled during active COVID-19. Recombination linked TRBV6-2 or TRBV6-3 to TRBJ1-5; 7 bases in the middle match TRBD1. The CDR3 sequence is CASSYLGGVQPQHF. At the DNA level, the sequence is TGTGCCAGCAGTTATTTAGGGGGCGTTCAGCCCCAGCATTTT.